The 23 T cell receptor beta chains given below trace back to one sample, sequenced in a study of blood T cell repertoires in COVID-19. Generated by immunoSEQ multiplex PCR, the TCRdb table keeps only in-frame clones and is missing some. Here the sample spans 150,000 or so clones, approximately 85% being singletons. The sequenced sample was peripheral blood. Receptors originate from a man between 60 and 70 years old with COVID-19, enrolled during active disease.

The chain employs TRBV5-1 and TRBJ2-3, with a tentative D call TRBD1 (5 bases). The CDR3 totals 15 residues. Trimming stripped 6 bases from V and 1 base from J, with 15 bases between. Germline values: CDR1 SGHRS, CDR2 YFSETQ. CDR3 coding DNA: TGCGCCAGCACGAGTAGACAAGGGGGCACAGATACGCAGTATTTT. It encodes CASTSRQGGTDTQYF.

The chain has TRBV3-1 (or the pseudogene TRBV3-2) and TRBJ2-5; 12 bases are shared with TRBD2. Germline V gene data show CDR1 as LGHDT and CDR2 as YNNKEL (reference sequence). V lost 0 bases, J lost 2 bases, and 10 bases stayed unmatched. This CDR3 region has 19 residues. The CDR3 sequence: CASSQDPTSGGLRQETQYF. The CDR3 DNA reads as TGTGCCAGCAGCCAAGATCCCACTAGCGGGGGGTTGAGACAAGAGACCCAGTACTTC.

V usage is TRBV19 and J usage is TRBJ2-1; TRBD2 aligns across 11 bases. The CDR3 has 17 amino acids. Trimming at V came to 6 bases and at J to 9 bases, leaving 16 bases not matched to a gene. CDR1 LNHDA and CDR2 SQIVND come from the germline V gene (reference sequence). The CDR3: CASRSELAGDFDGEQFF. CDR3 coding DNA: TGTGCCAGTAGATCAGAACTAGCGGGAGATTTTGACGGTGAGCAGTTCTTC.

This chain connects TRBV3-1 (or the pseudogene TRBV3-2) to TRBJ2-1, with 7 bases identical to TRBD1. V shed 5 bases, J shed 1 base, and the junction held 8 bases outside the gene matches. The CDR3 extends over 16 amino acids. Per germline, CDR1 LGHDT and CDR2 YNNKEL (reference sequence). In DNA form, the CDR3 reads TGTGCCAGCAGCAGAACAGGGGAAGGGTCCTACAATGAGCAGTTCTTC. This sequence encodes CASSRTGEGSYNEQFF.

V gene TRBV29-1 combines with J gene TRBJ1-3; 10 bases are a match to TRBD1. CDR1 and CDR2 (germline): SQVTM, ANQGSEA. The CDR3 consists of 15 residues. The junction had 5 bases not matched to a gene; V was cut back by 6 bases and J by 0 bases. The DNA for the CDR3 is TGCAGCGTCAAGACAGGGGGCGGCTCTGGAAACACCATATATTTT. Protein sequence: CSVKTGGGSGNTIYF. Supplemented by reference TRBV29-1 and TRBJ1-3, the full variable domain reads SAVISQKPSRDICQRGTSLTIQCQVDSQVTMMFWYRQQPGQSLTLIATANQGSEATYESGFVIDKFPISRPNLTFSTLTVSNMSPEDSSIYLCSVKTGGGSGNTIYFGEGSWLTVV.

The chain uses TRBV6-5 and TRBJ1-4, with a weak D call TRBD1 (5 bases). Trimming removed 2 bases at V and 5 bases at J, with 9 bases between. CDR1 is MNHEY, CDR2 SVGAGI, per germline. This CDR3 is built from 14 residues. The CDR3 spells CASSYRGTNEKLFF. CDR3 sequence (DNA): TGTGCCAGCAGTTACAGGGGAACCAATGAAAAACTGTTTTTT.

This chain joins TRBV4-3 and TRBJ1-4; tentatively, D is TRBD1 (5 bases). The CDR3 sequence is 18 residues long. From germline, CDR1 is LGHNA and CDR2 YSLEER. V gave up 4 bases and J gave up 5 bases, with 23 bases separating them. CDR3: CASSPRGFVGDLNEKLFF. The CDR3 bases are TGCGCCAGCAGCCCTCGGGGGTTTGTAGGGGACCTGAATGAAAAACTGTTTTTT.

The chain has TRBV29-1 and TRBJ2-3, with D tentatively TRBD1 (6 bases). CDR3 length: 13 amino acids. Per germline, CDR1 SQVTM and CDR2 ANQGSEA. With 5 bases removed from V and 9 bases from J, the gap between germline ends came to 18 bases. The DNA of the CDR3 is TGCAGCGTTATTACCAGGGGAGTATACACGCAGTATTTT. This codes for CSVITRGVYTQYF.

The chain is built from TRBV6-5 and TRBJ2-7; 8 nucleotides line up with TRBD1. The length of the CDR3 is 14 residues. Germline trimming cut 6 bases from V and 3 bases from J; bases unmatched to any gene: 7. Per the germline V gene, CDR1 is MNHEY and CDR2 is SVGAGI. The CDR3 coding sequence is TGTGCCAGCAGGATGGCAGGGGGCCTCTACGAGCAGTACTTC. Translating gives CASRMAGGLYEQYF.

The V and J genes are TRBV6-7 and TRBJ1-4, with D hard to call. TRBV6-7 is an ORF; its function is uncertain. Deletions cut 7 bases from V and 4 bases from J, with 10 bases between. The length of the CDR3 is 13 residues. The DNA for the CDR3 is TGTGCCAGCATTGTCTCCTTTAATGAAAAACTGTTTTTT. Its protein is CASIVSFNEKLFF.

The gene calls are TRBV14 and TRBJ1-1; D perhaps matches TRBD1 (6 bases). Trimming removed 5 bases at V and 5 bases at J, with 12 bases between. The CDR3 is 13 amino acids. Germline V lookup: CDR1 SGHDN, CDR2 FVKESK. CDR3 coding DNA: TGTGCCAGCAGCTGGCAGGGGTATACTGAAGCTTTCTTT. Encoded protein: CASSWQGYTEAFF.

The rearrangement uses TRBV5-6 and TRBJ1-1; D might be TRBD1 (6 bases). CDR3 length equals 13 residues. Trimming stripped 7 bases from V and 0 bases from J, with 10 bases between. In germline, CDR1 is SGHDT, CDR2 YYEEEE. This CDR3 is CASSTGLNTEAFF. The CDR3 DNA sequence: TGTGCCAGCTCAACAGGGCTGAACACTGAAGCTTTCTTT. The whole variable domain, remainder taken from reference TRBV5-6 and TRBJ1-1, is DAGVTQSPTHLIKTRGQQVTLRCSPKSGHDTVSWYQQALGQGPQFIFQYYEEEERQRGNFPDRFSGHQFPNYSSELNVNALLLGDSALYLCASSTGLNTEAFFGQGTRLTVV.

The chain recombines TRBV7-2 with TRBJ1-5; D may be TRBD1 (5 bases). V was pared by 0 bases and J by 3 bases, with 12 bases between. Germline assignment: CDR1 SGHTA and CDR2 FQGNSA. The CDR3 extends over 16 amino acids. In nucleotides, the CDR3 is TGTGCCAGCAGCTTAGCGGCCGTTGGGGCCAATCAGCCCCAGCATTTT. It encodes CASSLAAVGANQPQHF.

This clone came up a few times. The chain combines TRBV18 with TRBJ1-1; no firm D call. The CDR3 loop spans 13 amino acids. CDR1 and CDR2 (germline): KGHSH, LQKENI. Trimming stripped 6 bases from V and 8 bases from J, with 16 bases between. The CDR3 sequence: CASSPTQTLEAFF. The DNA of the CDR3 is TGTGCCAGCTCCCCGACTCAGACCCTAGAAGCTTTCTTT.

V and J are TRBV7-9 and TRBJ1-2; D possibly corresponds to TRBD1 (6 bases). V dropped 2 bases and J dropped 6 bases, with 10 bases sitting between them. The CDR3 spans 13 residues. CDR1 and CDR2 (germline): SEHNR, FQNEAQ (reference sequence). The CDR3 coding sequence is TGTGCCAGCAGCTTACCAGGGGTTAATGGCTACACCTTC. Translating gives CASSLPGVNGYTF.

The V gene is TRBV5-1, the J gene TRBJ1-4; D uncertain. The CDR3 has 13 amino acids. Germline V gene lookup returns CDR1 SGHRS and CDR2 YFSETQ. Trimming removed 3 bases from V and 0 bases from J, with 3 bases in between. As DNA, the CDR3 is TGCGCCAGCAGCTCCGCAACTAATGAAAAACTGTTTTTT. Its translation: CASSSATNEKLFF. Full variable domain (remainder filled in from reference TRBV5-1 and TRBJ1-4): KAGVTQTPRYLIKTRGQQVTLSCSPISGHRSVSWYQQTPGQGLQFLFEYFSETQRNKGNFPGRFSGRQFSNSRSEMNVSTLELGDSALYLCASSSATNEKLFFGSGTQLSVL.

The J gene is TRBJ1-2, the V gene TRBV6-6; 9 nucleotides agree with TRBD1. V lost 8 bases and J lost 6; bases outside the gene matches: 4. Looked up from germline, CDR1 is MNHNY and CDR2 is SVGAGI (reference sequence). The CDR3 runs to 12 residues. CDR3 in DNA: TGTGCCAGCGGGGGACAGGGAAATGGCTACACCTTC. Translating it yields CASGGQGNGYTF.

V gene TRBV29-1 combines with J gene TRBJ1-1; 9 bases agree with TRBD1. The J segment lost 3 bases and the V segment lost 7 bases, leaving 6 bases of the junction unmatched. This CDR3 has 13 residues. Germline assignment: CDR1 SQVTM and CDR2 ANQGSEA. CDR3 amino acids: CSGGQGWDTEAFF. The DNA of the CDR3 is TGCAGCGGAGGACAGGGGTGGGACACTGAAGCTTTCTTT. Using reference TRBV29-1 and TRBJ1-1 for the parts outside the CDR3, the full variable domain is SAVISQKPSRDICQRGTSLTIQCQVDSQVTMMFWYRQQPGQSLTLIATANQGSEATYESGFVIDKFPISRPNLTFSTLTVSNMSPEDSSIYLCSGGQGWDTEAFFGQGTRLTVV.

This sequence joins TRBV6-2 or TRBV6-3 and TRBJ2-2; maybe TRBD1 (6 bases). The CDR3 has 17 residues. Germline V lookup: CDR1 MNHEY, CDR2 SVGEGT. The V gene lost 3 bases and the J gene lost 3 bases, with 17 bases spanning the gap. The CDR3 sequence is CASSYRLRDTYTGELFF. CDR3 coding DNA: TGTGCCAGCAGTTATCGACTCCGGGACACCTACACCGGGGAGCTGTTTTTT.

This clone was picked up a small number of times. The rearrangement joins TRBV11-2 to TRBJ2-2; perhaps TRBD2 as D (5 bases). Germline CDR1 SGHAT, CDR2 FQNNGV. V lost 3 bases to trimming and J lost 4 bases, with 9 bases between them. CDR3 length: 14 amino acids. The CDR3 DNA is TGTGCCAGCAGCTTTGCGAGGGCCACCGGGGAGCTGTTTTTT. Amino acid sequence: CASSFARATGELFF. The variable domain in full, completed from reference TRBV11-2 and TRBJ2-2, reads EAGVAQSPRYKIIEKRQSVAFWCNPISGHATLYWYQQILGQGPKLLIQFQNNGVVDDSQLPKDRFSAERLKGVDSTLKIQPAKLEDSAVYLCASSFARATGELFFGEGSRLTVL.

This chain connects TRBV20-1 to TRBJ2-5, with 8 bases aligning to TRBD2. Germline V gives CDR1 DFQATT, CDR2 SNEGSKA (reference sequence). This CDR3 has 11 residues. The CDR3 reads CSRGGSETQYF. Written as DNA, the CDR3 is TGCAGCCGGGGGGGTTCAGAGACCCAGTACTTC.

V and J are TRBV6-2 or TRBV6-3 and TRBJ2-5, with 9 bases aligning to TRBD2. V was pared by 4 bases and J by 5 bases, with 5 bases of the junction left unmatched. The germline V gene has CDR1 MNHEY and CDR2 SVGEGT. CDR3 length equals 14 residues. CDR3 in amino acids: CASSSGTSTETQYF. CDR3 bases: TGTGCCAGCAGTTCCGGGACTAGCACGGAGACCCAGTACTTC.

The V call is TRBV6-5, the J call TRBJ1-4; tentative D call: TRBD1 (5 bases). In germline, CDR1 is MNHEY, CDR2 SVGAGI. Trimming removed 0 bases at V and 6 bases at J, with 14 bases between. This CDR3 is 16 amino acids long. The CDR3 loop reads CASSYSVGVTDEKLFF. CDR3 bases: TGTGCCAGCAGTTACTCTGTGGGCGTGACAGATGAAAAACTGTTTTTT.